The 26 T cell receptor beta chains listed next were all sequenced from one sample in a study of blood T cell repertoires in COVID-19 (TCRdb year 2020). Libraries came from the immunoSEQ multiplex PCR assay. In its TCRdb copy, this immuneACCESS table keeps in-frame sequences only and misses some clones. Where compared with another copy, unresolved V genes explain less than half of these, and the others have no known cause. For this sample there are around 17,000 clones; over 75% appear just once. Of the sample, roughly 28% falls within the top ten clones. Material for sequencing was peripheral blood. Receptors were obtained from a woman in her 70s with active COVID-19.

V and J are TRBV19 and TRBJ2-3; the match to TRBD1 covers 8 bases. Germline V gene lookup returns CDR1 LNHDA and CDR2 SQIVND (reference sequence). Unmatched junction bases numbered 6, after V lost 5 bases and J lost 2 bases. The CDR3 runs to 15 residues. In DNA form, the CDR3 reads TGTGCCAGTAGTTCCGGGACAGGATACACAGATACGCAGTATTTT. This encodes CASSSGTGYTDTQYF.

This clone was picked up a small number of times. V is TRBV7-2 and J is TRBJ2-6; D is ambiguous. Germline V gene lookup returns CDR1 SGHTA and CDR2 FQGNSA. V gave up 2 bases and J gave up 2 bases, with 10 bases separating them. The CDR3 consists of 16 residues. This chain's CDR3 is CASSLRRGPGANVLTF. For the CDR3, the DNA is TGTGCCAGCAGCTTACGTAGAGGCCCTGGGGCCAACGTCCTGACTTTC.

This clone came up once. The V call is TRBV5-1, the J call TRBJ1-5, with unresolved D. The CDR3 length is 13 residues. V shed 0 bases and J shed 5 bases, with 6 bases lying between them. The germline CDR1 and CDR2 sequences are SGHRS and YFSETQ. The CDR3 region has the DNA TGCGCCAGCAGCTTGGACACAGATCAGCCCCAGCATTTT. Translated, it gives CASSLDTDQPQHF.

The rearrangement uses TRBV6-2 or TRBV6-3 and TRBJ2-7; 8 bases align to TRBD2. J gave up 3 bases and V 4 bases, and 2 bases lay outside the gene matches. This CDR3 is built from 13 residues. Germline V CDR1 and CDR2: MNHEY, SVGEGT. The CDR3 nucleotides are TGTGCCAGCAGTTCCGGGACTAGCTACGAGCAGTACTTC. Translated, it gives CASSSGTSYEQYF.

The chain has TRBV5-1 and TRBJ1-5; 7 nucleotides agree with TRBD1. The junction had 4 bases not matched to a gene; V was cut back by 4 bases and J by 0 bases. CDR3 size: 15 residues. From germline, CDR1 is SGHRS and CDR2 YFSETQ. CDR3 sequence (DNA): TGCGCCAGCAGCCCGACAGGGTATAGCAATCAGCCCCAGCATTTT. It is translated as CASSPTGYSNQPQHF.

The CDR3 region has the DNA TGTGCCAGCAGTTTAGGGGGGCAGACTGAAGCTTTCTTT. As protein: CASSLGGQTEAFF. V usage is TRBV12-3 or TRBV12-4 and J usage is TRBJ1-1, with D possibly TRBD1 on 6 matching bases. The CDR3 runs 13 residues. V lost 1 base and J 5 bases, leaving 8 bases between the germline ends.

The rearrangement uses TRBV16 and TRBJ1-2; unclear D gene. There are 16 residues in the CDR3. Trimming cost V 1 base and J 4 bases, with 16 bases left between them. Germline assignment: CDR1 KGHSY and CDR2 FQNENV. For the CDR3, the DNA is TGTGCCAGCAGCCAATTTGGAGGGCAGGCCGGCTATGGCTACACCTTC. Its translation: CASSQFGGQAGYGYTF.

The gene calls are TRBV28 and TRBJ2-5, with 7 bases fitting TRBD1. V lost 7 bases and J lost 7; bases outside the gene matches: 9. Germline V CDR1 and CDR2: MDHEN, SYDVKM. This CDR3 region has 13 residues. CDR3 sequence reads: CASTKGRTGTQYF. The CDR3 DNA follows: TGTGCCAGCACTAAAGGACGGACAGGGACCCAGTACTTC.

Concerning this clone: This sample includes further DNA sequences coding for the same CDR3. CDR3 in DNA: TGTGCCAGCAGCTTAGCCGGGGATAACTCCTACGAGCAGTACTTC. This codes for CASSLAGDNSYEQYF. The chain recombines TRBV7-6 with TRBJ2-7, with D perhaps TRBD2 (5 bases). V shed 0 bases and J shed 0 bases, with 9 bases lying between them. Germline loops: CDR1 SGHVS, CDR2 FNYEAQ. This CDR3 has 15 amino acids.

V and J are TRBV5-8 and TRBJ2-7, with D perhaps TRBD1 (5 bases). The V and J ends lost 7 bases and 2 bases respectively, with 16 bases between them. The CDR3 contains 14 residues. Germline values: CDR1 SGHTS, CDR2 YDEGEE. The CDR3: CASQGSDTPYEQYF. The CDR3 DNA is TGTGCCAGCCAGGGATCGGATACTCCCTACGAGCAGTACTTC.

The rearrangement joins TRBV7-2 to TRBJ2-7; TRBD2 matches 12 bases. The J segment lost 1 base and the V segment lost 5 bases, leaving 9 bases of the junction unmatched. This CDR3 is built from 17 residues. Looked up from germline, CDR1 is SGHTA and CDR2 is FQGNSA. The CDR3: CASSLGTSGLGSYEQYF. The CDR3 DNA sequence: TGTGCCAGCAGCCTAGGGACTAGCGGGCTGGGATCCTACGAGCAGTACTTC.

This rearrangement joins TRBV10-3 to TRBJ1-1; possible D gene TRBD1, 6 bases. The CDR3 has 16 amino acids. With 5 bases removed from V and 3 bases from J, the gap between germline ends came to 19 bases. Germline V CDR1 and CDR2: ENHRY, SYGVKD. The CDR3 here is CAISPRGVQGYTEAFF. In DNA form, the CDR3 reads TGTGCCATCAGTCCCCGGGGGGTCCAGGGGTACACTGAAGCTTTCTTT.

This clone showed up just once. This chain joins TRBV19 and TRBJ1-5; D unresolved. There are 12 residues in the CDR3. V lost 3 bases to trimming and J lost 4 bases, with 4 bases between them. Germline loops: CDR1 LNHDA, CDR2 SQIVND (reference sequence). The CDR3 coding sequence is TGTGCCAGTAGTATCTATAATCAGCCCCAGCATTTT. Amino acids: CASSIYNQPQHF.

This chain joins TRBV19 and TRBJ2-5; 10 nucleotides match TRBD2. Germline V gives CDR1 LNHDA, CDR2 SQIVND (reference sequence). The CDR3 loop spans 15 amino acids. V shed 4 bases, J shed 1 base, and the junction held 3 bases outside the gene matches. The CDR3 region is CASSNSGRAQETQYF. Written as DNA, the CDR3 is TGTGCCAGTAGTAACAGCGGGAGGGCCCAAGAGACCCAGTACTTC.

The chain couples TRBV4-2 to TRBJ2-1; 9 bases map to TRBD2. Germline V lookup: CDR1 LGHNA, CDR2 YNFKEQ. The CDR3 loop spans 17 amino acids. The V and J ends lost 1 base and 5 bases, in that order; junction bases with no gene match: 9. The CDR3 region has the DNA TGTGCCAGCAGCCAAGCTCTTGCGGGAGGGCTGGACAATGAGCAGTTCTTC. It yields the protein CASSQALAGGLDNEQFF.

The chain uses TRBV23-1 and TRBJ1-5; D is ambiguous. Being an ORF, TRBV23-1 has a function that is uncertain. V lost 2 bases to trimming and J lost 0 bases, with 29 bases between them. The CDR3 totals 22 residues. The CDR3 nucleotides are TGCGCCAGCAGTCAACCCTCATCCTTTTGGGCAGGCCGCAATTATAGCAATCAGCCCCAGCATTTT. It codes for CASSQPSSFWAGRNYSNQPQHF.

This clone was observed a single time. The V gene is TRBV7-8, the J gene TRBJ1-5; D gene ambiguous. Deletions cut 5 bases from V and 10 bases from J, with 15 bases between. The CDR3 is 13 amino acids. The V gene's germline CDR1 is SGHVS and CDR2 FQNEAQ. CDR3 nucleotide sequence: TGTGCCAGCAGCCCGAGGGTTACTCTCCCCCAGCATTTT. Its protein is CASSPRVTLPQHF.

The J gene is TRBJ2-7, the V gene TRBV9; 8 bases map to TRBD2. J lost 6 bases, V lost 0 bases, and 8 bases had no gene match. CDR1 is SGDLS, CDR2 YYNGEE, per germline. CDR3 size: 15 residues. In nucleotides, the CDR3 is TGTGCCAGCAGCGTAGGGGGGACTAGTGCCGGCGAGCAGTACTTC. It specifies CASSVGGTSAGEQYF.

The chain uses TRBV18 and TRBJ2-5; TRBD2 is a possible D gene (6 bases). This CDR3 contains 13 residues. Deletions cut 3 bases from V and 5 bases from J, with 10 bases between. The germline gives CDR1 KGHSH, CDR2 LQKENI. CDR3 protein: CASSPSRGETQYF. As DNA, the CDR3 is TGTGCCAGCTCACCCTCTCGGGGGGAGACCCAGTACTTC. Based on the CDR3 plus reference TRBV18 and TRBJ2-5, the full variable domain is NAGVMQNPRHLVRRRGQEARLRCSPMKGHSHVYWYRQLPEEGLKFMVYLQKENIIDESGMPKERFSAEFPKEGPSILRIQQVVRGDSAAYFCASSPSRGETQYFGPGTRLLVL.

CDR3 nucleotides: TGTGCCAGCAGCCCCGGGACAGGGTCGTACGAGCAGTACTTC. It yields the protein CASSPGTGSYEQYF. The chain has TRBV7-9 and TRBJ2-7, with 9 bases aligning to TRBD1. The CDR3 is 14 amino acids. Germline V gene sequence: CDR1 SEHNR, CDR2 FQNEAQ (reference sequence). Germline trimming cut 5 bases from V and 4 bases from J; bases unmatched to any gene: 6.

J is TRBJ1-5 and V is TRBV7-2, with no clear D. Germline CDR1 is SGHTA and CDR2 is FQGNSA. The CDR3 is 12 amino acids. V gave up 5 bases and J gave up 4 bases, with 6 bases separating them. The chain's CDR3 is CASSPYNQPQHF. CDR3 nucleotides: TGTGCCAGCAGCCCTTATAATCAGCCCCAGCATTTT.

V is TRBV25-1 and J is TRBJ2-1, with TRBD1 matching over 8 bases. This CDR3 spans 14 amino acids. With 4 bases clipped from V and 8 bases from J, the junction kept 7 bases outside the gene matches. Germline V gene data show CDR1 as MGHDK and CDR2 as SYGVNS. The CDR3 DNA reads TGTGCCAGCAGTGCTGACAGGGGAGCGGATGAGCAGTTCTTC. This sequence encodes CASSADRGADEQFF.

CDR3 amino acids: CSVTPYRAKGHTDTQYF. In DNA, the CDR3 is TGCAGCGTGACTCCTTATCGAGCGAAGGGACACACAGATACGCAGTATTTT. The chain combines TRBV29-1 with TRBJ2-3; possible D gene TRBD1, 6 bases. This CDR3 spans 17 amino acids. Germline V gene data show CDR1 as SQVTM and CDR2 as ANQGSEA. Trimming cost V 6 bases and J 2 bases, with 24 bases left between them.

The rearrangement uses TRBV18 and TRBJ2-3, with a tentative D call TRBD2 (6 bases). Germline V CDR1 and CDR2: KGHSH, LQKENI. Trimming took 2 bases from V and 4 from J, leaving 19 bases between them. CDR3 length: 17 residues. CDR3 residues: CASSPILRLASPDTQYF. CDR3 bases: TGTGCCAGCTCACCAATTCTCCGGCTAGCGAGCCCAGATACGCAGTATTTT.

The chain combines TRBV27 with TRBJ2-7, with D possibly matching TRBD2 (7 bases). CDR1 is MNHEY, CDR2 SMNVEV, per germline (reference sequence). The CDR3 covers 15 residues. V was shortened by 4 bases and J by 2 bases, with 15 bases between the two germline ends. In nucleotides, the CDR3 is TGTGCCAGCAGTTCTAGCGGCAGGGGAGCCTACGAGCAGTACTTC. Translating it yields CASSSSGRGAYEQYF.

The genes are TRBV19 and TRBJ1-2, with 11 bases lining up with TRBD1. Germline CDR1 LNHDA, CDR2 SQIVND (reference sequence). V dropped 3 bases and J dropped 4; count of bases not matched to a gene: 4. This CDR3 comprises 15 residues. CDR3: CASSMRTGGIYGYTF. CDR3 nucleotide sequence: TGTGCCAGTAGTATGCGGACAGGGGGCATCTATGGCTACACCTTC.